The clone carrying this T cell receptor beta chain showed up just a few times. Its target is not known. This record belongs to a study of T cell repertoires in cytomegalovirus infection. Across the study: Both CMV infection and a matching HLA type were indicated by public TCR beta signatures. Regarding the study as a whole: The ex vivo response was dominated by HLA-C-restricted CMV-specific TCR beta clonotypes. Cumulative public TCR beta family frequency identified CMV carriers with the relevant HLA.

TCRdb reprocessed the reads with MiXCR, giving one entry per CDR3 protein. The profile shows 310,000 or so distinct CDR3 sequences, about 17% of them singletons. The CDR3 spans 17 residues. V was cut by 4 bases and J by 8 bases, with 26 bases left in between. The V gene's germline CDR1 is MNHEY and CDR2 SVGEGT. V is TRBV6-2 or TRBV6-3 and J is TRBJ1-2; a weak D match, TRBD1 (6 bases). The receptor comes from a human donor in good health (CMV status not recorded). Some clones in this sample may be carry-over from other donors' samples. The sample comprised PBMCs. The CDR3 nucleotides read TGTGCCAGCAGTTCCACCCGAAGAAAAGACAGGAAATTGGGCTACACCTTC. Translated, it gives CASSSTRRKDRKLGYTF.